The 16 T cell receptor beta chains in this list originate from one sample, sequenced in a study of blood T cell repertoires in COVID-19. Produced via immunoSEQ multiplex PCR; TCRdb's table is partial and in-frame only. In the table there are roughly 370,000 clones, approximately 90% of which are singletons. The sequencing input was PBMCs or T cells enriched from blood (not recorded which). The receptor source for this set is a woman in her 50s who had recovered from COVID-19.

The sample holds one count of this clone. This chain uses TRBV3-1 (or the pseudogene TRBV3-2) with TRBJ1-1; no clear D. Per the germline V gene, CDR1 is LGHDT and CDR2 is YNNKEL (reference sequence). V lost 0 bases and J 8 bases, leaving 10 bases between the germline ends. The CDR3 is made up of 13 amino acids. CDR3 DNA: TGTGCCAGCAGCCAAGAGCAAAGGAGCGAAGCTTTCTTT. Translation gives CASSQEQRSEAFF.

The chain joins TRBV10-3 to TRBJ2-2; TRBD1 might be the D (6 bases). Trimming shortened V by 0 bases and J by 2 bases, and 7 bases separated the two germline ends. Germline V lookup: CDR1 ENHRY, CDR2 SYGVKD. This CDR3 is built from 15 residues. The CDR3 sequence: CAISESGTNTGELFF. The DNA of the CDR3 is TGTGCCATCAGTGAGTCCGGGACAAACACCGGGGAGCTGTTTTTT.

A few counts support this clone. The chain is built from TRBV19 and TRBJ2-7; 7 positions match TRBD1. Trimming at V came to 5 bases and at J to 5 bases, leaving 3 bases not matched to a gene. Germline CDR1 and CDR2: LNHDA and SQIVND (reference sequence). The CDR3 is made up of 12 amino acids. For the CDR3, the DNA is TGTGCCAGTAGTGACAGGGTAGACGAGCAGTACTTC. This translates into CASSDRVDEQYF.

A few counts support this clone. The V call is TRBV10-3, the J call TRBJ1-2; 9 positions match TRBD1. Germline-derived CDR1 and CDR2 are ENHRY and SYGVKD. This CDR3 has 15 residues. The V gene end was trimmed by 6 bases and the J gene end by 3 bases; junction bases not matched to a gene: 8. The CDR3 coding sequence is TGTGCCATCAGCCCACAGGGGGCACGGGACTATGGCTACACCTTC. As protein: CAISPQGARDYGYTF.

The V call is TRBV30, the J call TRBJ2-7; no clear D. Trimming stripped 2 bases from V and 2 bases from J, with 7 bases between. The germline V gene has CDR1 GTSNPN and CDR2 SVGIG (reference sequence). The length of the CDR3 is 12 residues. The CDR3 DNA follows: TGTGCCTGGAGTCCTCCGGCCTACGAGCAGTACTTC. Translated, it gives CAWSPPAYEQYF.

This chain connects TRBV29-1 to TRBJ1-1; no definite D call. Germline CDR1 SQVTM, CDR2 ANQGSEA. The CDR3 totals 12 residues. Trimming took 3 bases from V and 5 from J, leaving 10 bases between them. As DNA, the CDR3 is TGCAGCGTTGAGCCCATCGGGACTGAAGCTTTCTTT. Translation gives CSVEPIGTEAFF.

The DNA for the CDR3 is TGTGCCAGCAGCTTAGCGCTGGGAGGGGGCTACGAGCAGTACTTC. Protein: CASSLALGGGYEQYF. The chain couples TRBV7-8 to TRBJ2-7; D possibly corresponds to TRBD2 (7 bases). The germline gives CDR1 SGHVS, CDR2 FQNEAQ. Trimming left V 0 bases short and J 3 bases short, with 12 bases between. This CDR3 is built from 15 residues.

This chain uses TRBV2 with TRBJ2-1; D gene uncertain. The length of the CDR3 is 15 residues. The germline CDR1 and CDR2 sequences are SNHLY and FYNNEI. The V end was cut by 2 bases, the J end by 0 bases, with 8 bases between. As DNA, the CDR3 is TGTGCCAGCAGTGAAAACTTTAGCTCCTACAATGAGCAGTTCTTC. Protein product: CASSENFSSYNEQFF.

In regard to this clone: At the DNA level, this CDR3 is encoded by other sequences in the same sample as well. This rearrangement joins TRBV3-1 (or the pseudogene TRBV3-2) to TRBJ1-5, with D possibly TRBD1 on 5 matching bases. Germline V gives CDR1 LGHDT, CDR2 YNNKEL (reference sequence). V was trimmed by 2 bases and J by 4 bases, leaving 9 bases between them. The CDR3 length is 14 residues. CDR3 coding DNA: TGTGCCAGCAGCCAACAGGGCCTTAATCAGCCCCAGCATTTT. Translating it yields CASSQQGLNQPQHF.

The chain employs TRBV29-1 and TRBJ1-2; 11 nucleotides line up with TRBD1. Trimming at V came to 3 bases and at J to 11 bases, leaving 5 bases not matched to a gene. In germline, CDR1 is SQVTM, CDR2 ANQGSEA. The CDR3 extends over 12 amino acids. The CDR3 region has the DNA TGCAGCGTTGAGGGGACAGGGGGTCTATACACCTTC. Amino acid sequence: CSVEGTGGLYTF.

This clone was picked up one time. The chain links TRBV3-1 (or the pseudogene TRBV3-2) to TRBJ1-1, with D tentatively TRBD1 (5 bases). The CDR3 contains 14 residues. V was clipped by 1 base and J by 7 bases, with 13 bases between them. CDR1 LGHDT and CDR2 YNNKEL come from the germline V gene (reference sequence). CDR3 nucleotide sequence: TGTGCCAGCAGCCAAGTTCCCGACAGATTTGAAGCTTTCTTT. Protein: CASSQVPDRFEAFF.

This clone has a handful of counts. The chain couples TRBV28 to TRBJ2-2, with a tentative D call TRBD2 (6 bases). Germline-derived CDR1 and CDR2 are MDHEN and SYDVKM. CDR3 size: 14 residues. Trimming removed 8 bases at V and 2 bases at J, with 12 bases between. CDR3 bases: TGTGCCAGCCACCTGGGAGGCAACACCGGGGAGCTGTTTTTT. Translating gives CASHLGGNTGELFF.

The V call is TRBV19, the J call TRBJ1-6; D remains unclear. The V gene's germline CDR1 is LNHDA and CDR2 SQIVND (reference sequence). This CDR3 has 15 residues. V dropped 3 bases and J dropped 7 bases, with 13 bases sitting between them. For the CDR3, the DNA is TGTGCCAGTAGTATTCAAGAGAGATTGAATTCACCCCTCCACTTT. Protein: CASSIQERLNSPLHF.

In its sample, this clone was seen a few times. The chain is built from TRBV14 and TRBJ2-7; TRBD1 agrees at 7 bases. The CDR3 covers 15 residues. Per the germline V gene, CDR1 is SGHDN and CDR2 is FVKESK. The V segment lost 0 bases and the J segment 3 bases; nucleotides outside the gene matches: 5. The CDR3 loop reads CASSQDRTGDYEQYF. Here the CDR3 DNA reads TGTGCCAGCAGCCAAGATCGTACAGGGGACTACGAGCAGTACTTC.

This clone was counted at least ten times. This rearrangement joins TRBV28 to TRBJ2-1, with 10 positions matching TRBD2. The V gene end was trimmed by 5 bases and the J gene end by 9 bases; junction bases not matched to a gene: 25. There are 20 residues in the CDR3. Germline V gene data show CDR1 as MDHEN and CDR2 as SYDVKM. CDR3 region: CASSPSVLSKSGGAFGEQFF. The CDR3, as DNA: TGTGCCAGCAGTCCTTCAGTTTTGTCGAAAAGCGGGGGGGCCTTCGGTGAGCAGTTCTTC.

With regard to this clone: Other DNA sequences in the sample encode the same CDR3. The chain uses TRBV7-2 and TRBJ1-5; D ambiguous. The ends were cut back, 1 base at V and 2 bases at J, with 9 bases in the middle. There are 15 residues in the CDR3. CDR1 and CDR2 from the germline V gene are SGHTA and FQGNSA. CDR3 sequence (DNA): TGTGCCAGCAGCTTAGGGCGGGCCGGCAATCAGCCCCAGCATTTT. As protein: CASSLGRAGNQPQHF.